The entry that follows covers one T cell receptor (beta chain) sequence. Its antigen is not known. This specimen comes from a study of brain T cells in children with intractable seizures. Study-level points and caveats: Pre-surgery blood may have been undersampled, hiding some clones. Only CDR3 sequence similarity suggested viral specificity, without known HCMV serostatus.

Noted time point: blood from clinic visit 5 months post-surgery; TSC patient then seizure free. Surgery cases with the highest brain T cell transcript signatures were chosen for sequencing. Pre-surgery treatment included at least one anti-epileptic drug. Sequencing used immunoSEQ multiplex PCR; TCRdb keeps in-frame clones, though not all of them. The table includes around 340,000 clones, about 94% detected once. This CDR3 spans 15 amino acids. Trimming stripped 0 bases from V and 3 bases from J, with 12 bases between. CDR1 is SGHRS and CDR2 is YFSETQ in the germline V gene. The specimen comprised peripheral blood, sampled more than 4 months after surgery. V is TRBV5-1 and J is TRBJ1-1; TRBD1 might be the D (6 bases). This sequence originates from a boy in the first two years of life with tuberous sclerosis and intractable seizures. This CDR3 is CASSLVPGAYTEAFF. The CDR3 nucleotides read TGCGCCAGCAGCTTGGTCCCGGGGGCGTACACTGAAGCTTTCTTT.